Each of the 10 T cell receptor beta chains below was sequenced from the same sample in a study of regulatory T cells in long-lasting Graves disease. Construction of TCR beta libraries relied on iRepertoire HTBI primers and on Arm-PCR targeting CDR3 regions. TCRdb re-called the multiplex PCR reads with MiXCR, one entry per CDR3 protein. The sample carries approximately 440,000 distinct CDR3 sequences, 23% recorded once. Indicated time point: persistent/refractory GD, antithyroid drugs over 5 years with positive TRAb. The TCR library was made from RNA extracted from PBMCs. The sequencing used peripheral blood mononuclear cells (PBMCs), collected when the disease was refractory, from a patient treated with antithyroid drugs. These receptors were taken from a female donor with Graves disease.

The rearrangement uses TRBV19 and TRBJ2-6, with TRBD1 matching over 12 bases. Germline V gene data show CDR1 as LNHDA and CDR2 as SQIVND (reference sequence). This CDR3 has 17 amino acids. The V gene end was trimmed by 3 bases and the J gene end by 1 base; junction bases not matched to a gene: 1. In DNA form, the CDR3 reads TGTGCCAGTAGTATGGGACAGGGGGCTTCTGGGGCCAACGTCCTGACTTTC. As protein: CASSMGQGASGANVLTF. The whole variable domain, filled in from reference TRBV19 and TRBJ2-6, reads DGGITQSPKYLFRKEGQNVTLSCEQNLNHDAMYWYRQDPGQGLRLIYYSQIVNDFQKGDIAEGYSVSREKKESFPLTVTSAQKNPTAFYLCASSMGQGASGANVLTFGAGSRLTVL.

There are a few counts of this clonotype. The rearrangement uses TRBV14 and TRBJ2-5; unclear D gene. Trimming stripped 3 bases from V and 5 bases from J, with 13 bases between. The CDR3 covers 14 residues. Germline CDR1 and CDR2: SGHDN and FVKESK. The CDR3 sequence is CASSHPGRQETQYF. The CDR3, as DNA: TGTGCCAGCAGCCATCCCGGACGCCAGGAGACCCAGTACTTC.

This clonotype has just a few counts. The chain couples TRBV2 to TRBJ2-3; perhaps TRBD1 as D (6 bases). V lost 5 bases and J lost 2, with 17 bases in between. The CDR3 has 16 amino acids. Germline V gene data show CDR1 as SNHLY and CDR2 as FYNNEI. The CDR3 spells CASSRAQGFNTDTQYF. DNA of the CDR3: TGTGCCAGCAGTAGAGCACAGGGATTTAACACAGATACGCAGTATTTT.

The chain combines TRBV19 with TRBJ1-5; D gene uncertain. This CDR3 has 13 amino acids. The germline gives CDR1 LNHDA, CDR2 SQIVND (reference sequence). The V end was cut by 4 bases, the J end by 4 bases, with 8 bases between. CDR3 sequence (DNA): TGTGCCAGTAGTACCCAGAAAAATCAGCCCCAGCATTTT. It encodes CASSTQKNQPQHF.

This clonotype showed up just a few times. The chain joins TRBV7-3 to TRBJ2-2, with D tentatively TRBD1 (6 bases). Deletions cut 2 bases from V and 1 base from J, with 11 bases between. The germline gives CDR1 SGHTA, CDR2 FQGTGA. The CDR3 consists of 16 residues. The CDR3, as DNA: TGTGCCAGCAGCTTATTGGGACAACAGAACACCGGGGAGCTGTTTTTT. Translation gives CASSLLGQQNTGELFF. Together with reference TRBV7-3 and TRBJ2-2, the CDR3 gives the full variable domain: GAGVSQTPSNKVTEKGKYVELRCDPISGHTALYWYRQSLGQGPEFLIYFQGTGAADDSGLPNDRFFAVRPEGSVSTLKIQRTERGDSAVYLCASSLLGQQNTGELFFGEGSRLTVL.

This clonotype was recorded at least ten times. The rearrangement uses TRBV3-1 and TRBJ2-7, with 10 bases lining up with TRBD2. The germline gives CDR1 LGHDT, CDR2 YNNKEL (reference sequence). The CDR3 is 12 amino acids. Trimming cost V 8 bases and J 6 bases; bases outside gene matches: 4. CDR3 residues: CASGLAGVEQYF. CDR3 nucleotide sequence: TGTGCCAGCGGGCTAGCGGGAGTCGAGCAGTACTTC.

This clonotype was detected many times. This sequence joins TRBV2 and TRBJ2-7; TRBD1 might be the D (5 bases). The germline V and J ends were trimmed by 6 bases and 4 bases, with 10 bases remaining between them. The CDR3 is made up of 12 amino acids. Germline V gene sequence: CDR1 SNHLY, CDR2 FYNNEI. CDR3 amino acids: CASRPDRYEQYF. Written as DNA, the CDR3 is TGTGCCAGCAGACCTGACAGATACGAGCAGTACTTC.

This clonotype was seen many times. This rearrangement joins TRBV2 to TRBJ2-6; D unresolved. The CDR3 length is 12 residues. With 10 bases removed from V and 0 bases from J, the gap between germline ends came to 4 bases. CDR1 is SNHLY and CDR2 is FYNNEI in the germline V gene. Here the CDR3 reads CATHSGANVLTF. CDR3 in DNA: TGTGCCACCCACTCTGGGGCCAACGTCCTGACTTTC.

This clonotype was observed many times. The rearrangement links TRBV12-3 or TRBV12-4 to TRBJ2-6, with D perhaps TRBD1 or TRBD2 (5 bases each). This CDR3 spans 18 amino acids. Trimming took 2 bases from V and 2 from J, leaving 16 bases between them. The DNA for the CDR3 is TGTGCCAGCAGTTTATCGATGGGGGTTTTTGCTGGGGCCAACGTCCTGACTTTC. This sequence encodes CASSLSMGVFAGANVLTF.

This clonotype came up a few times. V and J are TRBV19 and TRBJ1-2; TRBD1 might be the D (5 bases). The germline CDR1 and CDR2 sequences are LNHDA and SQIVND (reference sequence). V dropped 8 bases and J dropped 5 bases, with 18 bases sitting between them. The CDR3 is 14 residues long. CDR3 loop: CASSPLQETYGYTF. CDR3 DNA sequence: TGTGCCAGTTCTCCGTTACAGGAAACATATGGCTACACCTTC.